This T cell receptor (beta chain) originates from a study of radiotherapy plus CTLA-4 blockade in lung cancer. Profiling relied on immunoSEQ multiplex PCR, and the TCRdb table lists in-frame clones only, not all of them. The table includes 40,000 or so clones, about 77% detected once. The germline CDR1 and CDR2 sequences are SGHDT and YYEEEE. V was pared by 2 bases and J by 4 bases, with 10 bases between. This CDR3 spans 14 amino acids. Source: peripheral blood, taken from a patient treated with radiotherapy plus ipilimumab. The gene calls are TRBV5-6 and TRBJ1-5; D gene uncertain. This TCR was recovered from a human donor with non-small cell lung cancer who had stable disease on radiotherapy plus ipilimumab. The CDR3 DNA is TGTGCCAGCAGCTTTCGAGGGCAAAATCAGCCCCAGCATTTT. As protein: CASSFRGQNQPQHF.